One and the same sample provided the 6 T cell receptor beta chains below, sequenced in a study of cytomegalovirus exposure and HLA in healthy donors. PCR used 60 Vbeta primers and 13 Jbeta primers. Using immunoSEQ multiplex PCR, the repertoire was profiled, and TCRdb retains in-frame clones only, with some absent. The profile shows about 130,000 clones, around 79% of them singletons. Material for sequencing was PBMCs. Receptors were obtained from a middle-aged man in good health and CMV-seropositive.

This chain joins TRBV25-1 and TRBJ2-7; 8 positions agree with TRBD2. The ends lost 7 bases at V and 4 bases at J; junction bases unmatched: 12. Germline values: CDR1 MGHDK, CDR2 SYGVNS. This CDR3 has 15 amino acids. The CDR3 nucleotides are TGTGCCAGCACCCCTCAAGCGGGAGTGGGGTACGAGCAGTACTTC. This encodes CASTPQAGVGYEQYF.

V and J are TRBV2 and TRBJ2-7, with TRBD2 matching 11 bases. Trimming at V came to 6 bases and at J to 2 bases, leaving 9 bases not matched to a gene. This CDR3 region has 16 residues. Germline CDR1 SNHLY, CDR2 FYNNEI. CDR3 nucleotides: TGTGCCAGCAGACCTCCGGGACTAGCGGATCCCTACGAGCAGTACTTC. Its protein product is CASRPPGLADPYEQYF.

The J gene is TRBJ1-2, the V gene TRBV19; D is undetermined. From germline, CDR1 is LNHDA and CDR2 SQIVND (reference sequence). The CDR3 is 14 amino acids. V lost 2 bases and J 3 bases, leaving 10 bases between the germline ends. The CDR3 DNA reads TGTGCCAGTAGTATACAGAGTCGGGACTATGGCTACACCTTC. It is translated as CASSIQSRDYGYTF.

The CDR3: CASSPGRVSNQPQHF. The CDR3 bases are TGTGCCAGCAGCCCTGGGAGGGTCAGCAATCAGCCCCAGCATTTT. The rearrangement joins TRBV7-8 to TRBJ1-5; D gene uncertain. The CDR3 consists of 15 residues. Trimming left V 5 bases short and J 1 base short, with 12 bases between. Germline values: CDR1 SGHVS, CDR2 FQNEAQ.

This clone was picked up a small number of times. V and J are TRBV15 and TRBJ2-2; TRBD2 aligns across 14 bases. Germline loops: CDR1 LNHNV, CDR2 YYDKDF (reference sequence). Unmatched junction bases numbered 7, after V lost 6 bases and J lost 4 bases. This CDR3 is 17 amino acids long. The CDR3 sequence: CATSEGTSGGFTGELFF. CDR3 in DNA: TGTGCCACCAGTGAGGGGACTAGCGGGGGATTCACCGGGGAGCTGTTTTTT.

The chain has TRBV4-2 and TRBJ2-7; weak D call: TRBD2 (5 bases). The CDR3 loop spans 14 amino acids. CDR1 is LGHNA, CDR2 YNFKEQ, per germline. With 0 bases removed from V and 7 bases from J, the gap between germline ends came to 13 bases. CDR3 DNA sequence: TGTGCCAGCAGCCAAGATCTTAGAAGCGGTGAGCAGTACTTC. Its protein is CASSQDLRSGEQYF.